These 10 T cell receptor beta chains were sequenced from one sample in a study of graft-versus-host responses after intestinal transplantation. Method: immunoSEQ multiplex PCR; TCRdb's copy keeps in-frame clones and lacks some. The top ten hold 0.11% of the sample, which has about 88,000 clones, roughly 88% seen once. No antigen has been assigned to these receptors. Sequencing was performed on unstimulated CD4+ T cells sorted from spleen or lymph node cells, taken before intestinal transplant. These receptors were obtained from a human donor who received an intestinal transplant.

Only one count was recorded for this clone. The V and J genes are TRBV29-1 and TRBJ2-5, with 7 bases identical to TRBD2. The ends lost 6 bases at V and 0 bases at J; junction bases unmatched: 4. Germline CDR1 is SQVTM and CDR2 is ANQGSEA. This CDR3 has 13 amino acids. This chain's CDR3 is CSVGGTYQETQYF. Written as DNA, the CDR3 is TGCAGCGTGGGGGGGACGTACCAAGAGACCCAGTACTTC.

The chain joins TRBV28 to TRBJ1-2; 7 bases are shared with TRBD1. From germline, CDR1 is MDHEN and CDR2 SYDVKM. V lost 6 bases to trimming and J lost 3 bases; unmatched junction nucleotides: 4. The CDR3 is made up of 13 amino acids. CDR3 DNA sequence: TGTGCCAGCAGCTCGGGACAGTACTATGGCTACACCTTC. Its translation: CASSSGQYYGYTF.

The chain combines TRBV18 with TRBJ2-1, with TRBD2 identical over 10 bases. The germline gives CDR1 KGHSH, CDR2 LQKENI. V dropped 0 bases and J dropped 0; count of bases not matched to a gene: 2. The CDR3 is 17 amino acids. The CDR3 bases are TGTGCCAGCTCACCACCGGCTAGCGGGGGCTCCTACAATGAGCAGTTCTTC. Protein product: CASSPPASGGSYNEQFF.

The gene calls are TRBV14 and TRBJ1-1, with D possibly being TRBD1 (6 bases). The CDR3 is made up of 15 amino acids. Trimming removed 0 bases from V and 5 bases from J, with 13 bases in between. CDR1 is SGHDN, CDR2 FVKESK, per germline. The CDR3 DNA sequence: TGTGCCAGCAGCCAAGACAGGGGCTGGGGAACTGAAGCTTTCTTT. Its translation is CASSQDRGWGTEAFF.

The chain employs TRBV18 and TRBJ2-7; D ambiguous. Per the germline V gene, CDR1 is KGHSH and CDR2 is LQKENI. V was cut by 0 bases and J by 3 bases, with 6 bases left in between. CDR3 length equals 13 residues. Here the CDR3 DNA reads TGTGCCAGCTCACCACCAACCAGCTACGAGCAGTACTTC. Its protein product is CASSPPTSYEQYF.

V usage is TRBV29-1 and J usage is TRBJ2-5; D is unclear. CDR1 is SQVTM, CDR2 ANQGSEA, per germline. Trimming took off 3 bases at V and 2 bases at J, with 7 bases between the two ends. This CDR3 has 12 amino acids. CDR3 in amino acids: CSVDVVQETQYF. CDR3 in DNA: TGCAGCGTTGATGTTGTACAAGAGACCCAGTACTTC.

The V gene is TRBV18, the J gene TRBJ1-1; D is ambiguous. V was clipped by 0 bases and J by 0 bases, with 8 bases between them. CDR3 size: 15 residues. Per the germline V gene, CDR1 is KGHSH and CDR2 is LQKENI. The CDR3 protein is CASSPPGRMNTEAFF. CDR3 bases: TGTGCCAGCTCACCACCGGGCAGGATGAACACTGAAGCTTTCTTT.

V is TRBV15 and J is TRBJ2-3; 7 bases fit TRBD2. Germline assignment: CDR1 LNHNV and CDR2 YYDKDF (reference sequence). V gave up 5 bases and J gave up 6 bases; unmatched junction bases: 8. This CDR3 region has 14 residues. CDR3 in DNA: TGTGCCACCAGCCGTACCCTTAGCGGGGATACGCAGTATTTT. Translated, it gives CATSRTLSGDTQYF.

This clone was seen only once. The chain links TRBV11-1 to TRBJ2-5; D not certain. This CDR3 is built from 13 residues. Germline values: CDR1 SGHAT, CDR2 FQDESV (reference sequence). Trimming took 3 bases from V and 2 from J, leaving 7 bases between them. This chain's CDR3 is CASSFSVQETQYF. CDR3 nucleotide sequence: TGTGCCAGCAGCTTTTCAGTGCAAGAGACCCAGTACTTC. The whole variable domain, remainder taken from reference TRBV11-1 and TRBJ2-5, is EAEVAQSPRYKITEKSQAVAFWCDPISGHATLYWYRQILGQGPELLVQFQDESVVDDSQLPKDRFSAERLKGVDSTLKIQPAELGDSAMYLCASSFSVQETQYFGPGTRLLVL.

This clone was observed a single time. This chain joins TRBV11-2 and TRBJ1-6; possibly TRBD1 for D (5 bases). Deletions cut 3 bases from V and 0 bases from J, with 9 bases between. Germline loops: CDR1 SGHAT, CDR2 FQNNGV. This CDR3 contains 16 residues. CDR3 DNA sequence: TGTGCCAGCAGCTTGACAGTGAGCTCCTATAATTCACCCCTCCACTTT. Residues: CASSLTVSSYNSPLHF.